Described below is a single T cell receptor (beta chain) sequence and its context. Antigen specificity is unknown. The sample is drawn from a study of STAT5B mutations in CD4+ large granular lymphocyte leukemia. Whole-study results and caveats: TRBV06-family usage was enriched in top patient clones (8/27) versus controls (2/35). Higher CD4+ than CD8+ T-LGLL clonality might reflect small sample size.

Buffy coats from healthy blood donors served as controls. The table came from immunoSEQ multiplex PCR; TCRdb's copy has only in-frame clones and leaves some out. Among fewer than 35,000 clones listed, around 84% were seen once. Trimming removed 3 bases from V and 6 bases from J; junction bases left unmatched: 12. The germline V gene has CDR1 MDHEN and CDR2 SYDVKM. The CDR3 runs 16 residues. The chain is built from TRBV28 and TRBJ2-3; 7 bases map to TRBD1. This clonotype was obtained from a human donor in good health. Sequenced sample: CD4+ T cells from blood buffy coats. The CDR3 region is CASSLSTGTSSDTQYF. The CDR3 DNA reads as TGTGCCAGCAGTTTGTCGACAGGGACCAGTTCGGATACGCAGTATTTT.